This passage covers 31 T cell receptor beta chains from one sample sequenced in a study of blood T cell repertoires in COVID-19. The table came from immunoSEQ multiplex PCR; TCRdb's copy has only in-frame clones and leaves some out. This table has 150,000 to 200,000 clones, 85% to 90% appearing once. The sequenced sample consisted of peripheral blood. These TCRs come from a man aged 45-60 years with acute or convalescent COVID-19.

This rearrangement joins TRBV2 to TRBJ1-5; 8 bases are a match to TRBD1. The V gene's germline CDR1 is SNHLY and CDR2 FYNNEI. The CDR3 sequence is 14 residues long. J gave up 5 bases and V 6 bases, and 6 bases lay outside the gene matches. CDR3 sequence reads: CASRTQGGHQPQHF. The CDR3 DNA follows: TGTGCCAGCAGGACACAGGGGGGGCATCAGCCCCAGCATTTT.

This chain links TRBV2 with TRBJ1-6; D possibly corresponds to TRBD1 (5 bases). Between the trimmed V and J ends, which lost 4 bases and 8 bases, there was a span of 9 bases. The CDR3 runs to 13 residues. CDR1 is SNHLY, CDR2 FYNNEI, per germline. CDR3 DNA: TGTGCCAGCAGTGTGGGCAGGGATTCACCCCTCCACTTT. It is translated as CASSVGRDSPLHF.

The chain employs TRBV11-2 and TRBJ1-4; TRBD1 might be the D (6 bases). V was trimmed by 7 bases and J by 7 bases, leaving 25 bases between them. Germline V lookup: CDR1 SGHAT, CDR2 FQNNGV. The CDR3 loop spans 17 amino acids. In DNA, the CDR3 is TGTGCCAGCAACGACCTGACAGGTTCGGGATCGTCTGAAAAACTGTTTTTT. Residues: CASNDLTGSGSSEKLFF.

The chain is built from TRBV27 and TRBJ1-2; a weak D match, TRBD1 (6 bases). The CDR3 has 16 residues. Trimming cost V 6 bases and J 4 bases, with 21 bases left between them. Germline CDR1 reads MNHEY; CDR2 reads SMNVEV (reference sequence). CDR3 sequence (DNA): TGTGCCAGCAGCCCAACCAGGGGTAGTTTGGGCTATGGCTACACCTTC. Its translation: CASSPTRGSLGYGYTF.

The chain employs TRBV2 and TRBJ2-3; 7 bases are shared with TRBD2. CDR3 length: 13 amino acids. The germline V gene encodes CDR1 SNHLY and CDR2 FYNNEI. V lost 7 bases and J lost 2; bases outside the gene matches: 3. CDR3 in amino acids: CASTAGLTDTQYF. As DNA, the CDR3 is TGTGCCAGCACAGCGGGGCTCACAGATACGCAGTATTTT.

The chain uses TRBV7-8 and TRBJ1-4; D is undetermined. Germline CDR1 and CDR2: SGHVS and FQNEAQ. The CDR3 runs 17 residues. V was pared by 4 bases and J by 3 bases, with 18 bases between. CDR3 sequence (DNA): TGTGCCAGCAGCTACCACCCTACAGCCTATTCTAATGAAAAACTGTTTTTT. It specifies CASSYHPTAYSNEKLFF.

CDR3 bases: TGTGCCAGCAGCAGAGGGGAACTAGCGGGAGCCGAGCAGTACTTC. Encoded protein: CASSRGELAGAEQYF. J is TRBJ2-7 and V is TRBV3-1 (or the pseudogene TRBV3-2), with 11 bases identical to TRBD2. Germline lookup yields CDR1 LGHDT and CDR2 YNNKEL (reference sequence). This CDR3 has 15 residues. V lost 5 bases to trimming and J lost 6 bases; unmatched junction nucleotides: 9.

In DNA, the CDR3 is TGTGCCAGCAGTTTACCCAGTAACTCTGGGGCCAACGTCCTGACTTTC. Amino acids: CASSLPSNSGANVLTF. The chain uses TRBV27 and TRBJ2-6, with D hard to call. Germline assignment: CDR1 MNHEY and CDR2 SMNVEV (reference sequence). Between the trimmed V and J ends, which lost 2 bases and 0 bases, there was a span of 8 bases. This CDR3 comprises 16 residues.

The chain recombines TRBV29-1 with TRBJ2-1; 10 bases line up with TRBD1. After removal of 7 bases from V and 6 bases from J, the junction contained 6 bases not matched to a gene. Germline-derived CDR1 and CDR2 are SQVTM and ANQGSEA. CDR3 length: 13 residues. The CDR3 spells CSGTGTGVNEQFF. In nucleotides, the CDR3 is TGCAGCGGGACCGGGACAGGGGTCAATGAGCAGTTCTTC.

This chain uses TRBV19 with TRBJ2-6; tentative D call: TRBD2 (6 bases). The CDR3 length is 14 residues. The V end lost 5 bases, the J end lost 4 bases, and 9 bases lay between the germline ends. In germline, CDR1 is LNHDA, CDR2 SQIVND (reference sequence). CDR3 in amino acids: CASSAGTGANVLTF. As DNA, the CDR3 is TGTGCCAGTAGTGCGGGAACCGGGGCCAACGTCCTGACTTTC.

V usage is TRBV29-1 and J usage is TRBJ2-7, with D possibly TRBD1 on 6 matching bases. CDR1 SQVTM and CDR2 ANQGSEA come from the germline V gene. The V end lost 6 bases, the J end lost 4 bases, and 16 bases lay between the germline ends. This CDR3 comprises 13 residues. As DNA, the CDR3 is TGCAGCGTGTGGGATGCACAGGGTTACGAGCAGTACTTC. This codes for CSVWDAQGYEQYF.

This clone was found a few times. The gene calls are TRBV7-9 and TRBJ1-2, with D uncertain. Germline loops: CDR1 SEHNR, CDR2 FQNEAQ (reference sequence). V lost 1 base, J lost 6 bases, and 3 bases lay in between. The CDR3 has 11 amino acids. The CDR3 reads CASSLVNGYTF. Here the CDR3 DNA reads TGTGCCAGCAGCTTAGTCAATGGCTACACCTTC.

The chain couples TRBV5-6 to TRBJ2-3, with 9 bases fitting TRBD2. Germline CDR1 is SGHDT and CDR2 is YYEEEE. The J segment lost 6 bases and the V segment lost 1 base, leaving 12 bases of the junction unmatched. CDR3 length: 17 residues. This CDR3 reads CASSLRASGAKGDTQYF. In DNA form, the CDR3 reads TGTGCCAGCAGCTTGAGGGCTAGCGGGGCCAAGGGGGATACGCAGTATTTT.

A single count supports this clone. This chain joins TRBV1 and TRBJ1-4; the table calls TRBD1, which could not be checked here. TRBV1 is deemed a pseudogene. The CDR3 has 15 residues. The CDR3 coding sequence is TGCACCAGCACCCCTTTCGACAGCAGTAATGAAAAACTGTTTTTT. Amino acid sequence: CTSTPFDSSNEKLFF.

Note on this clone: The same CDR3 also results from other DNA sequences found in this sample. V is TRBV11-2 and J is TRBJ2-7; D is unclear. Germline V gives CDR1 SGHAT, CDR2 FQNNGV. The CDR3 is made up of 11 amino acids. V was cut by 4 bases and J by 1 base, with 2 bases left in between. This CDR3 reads CASSSSYEQYF. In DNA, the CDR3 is TGTGCCAGCAGCTCTTCCTACGAGCAGTACTTC.

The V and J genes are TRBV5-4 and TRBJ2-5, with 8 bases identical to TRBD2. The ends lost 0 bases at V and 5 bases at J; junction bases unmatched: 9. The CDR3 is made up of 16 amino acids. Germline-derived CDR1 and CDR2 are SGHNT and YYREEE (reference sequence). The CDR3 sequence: CASSLEVRGGRETQYF. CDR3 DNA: TGTGCCAGCAGCTTGGAGGTCCGGGGGGGCCGGGAGACCCAGTACTTC. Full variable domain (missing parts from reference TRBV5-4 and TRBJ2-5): ETGVTQSPTHLIKTRGQQVTLRCSSQSGHNTVSWYQQALGQGPQFIFQYYREEENGRGNFPPRFSGLQFPNYSSELNVNALELDDSALYLCASSLEVRGGRETQYFGPGTRLLVL.

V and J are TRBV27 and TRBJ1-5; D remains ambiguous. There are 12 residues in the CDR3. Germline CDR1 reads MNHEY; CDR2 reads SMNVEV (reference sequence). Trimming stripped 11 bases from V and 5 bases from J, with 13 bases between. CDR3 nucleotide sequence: TGTGCCCTGGGAGGGAGGGATCAGCCCCAGCATTTT. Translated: CALGGRDQPQHF.

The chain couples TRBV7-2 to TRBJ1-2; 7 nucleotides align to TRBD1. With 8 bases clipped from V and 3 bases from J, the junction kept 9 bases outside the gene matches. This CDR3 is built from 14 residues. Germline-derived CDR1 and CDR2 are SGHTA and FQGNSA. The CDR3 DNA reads TGTGCCAGCGCCGTGACAGGGAAAGACTATGGCTACACCTTC. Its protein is CASAVTGKDYGYTF.

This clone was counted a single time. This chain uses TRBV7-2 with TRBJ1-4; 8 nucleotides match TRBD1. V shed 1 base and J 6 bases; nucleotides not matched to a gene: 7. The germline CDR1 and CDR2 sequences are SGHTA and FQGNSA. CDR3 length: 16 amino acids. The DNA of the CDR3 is TGTGCCAGCAGCTTAGGTGCCGACAGGGGAGATGAAAAACTGTTTTTT. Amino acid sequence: CASSLGADRGDEKLFF.

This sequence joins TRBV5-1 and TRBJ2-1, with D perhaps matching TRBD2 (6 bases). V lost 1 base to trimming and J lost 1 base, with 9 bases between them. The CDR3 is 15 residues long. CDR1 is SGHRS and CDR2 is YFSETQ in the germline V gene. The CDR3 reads CASSLPRDSYNEQFF. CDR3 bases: TGCGCCAGCAGCTTGCCGCGGGATTCCTACAATGAGCAGTTCTTC.

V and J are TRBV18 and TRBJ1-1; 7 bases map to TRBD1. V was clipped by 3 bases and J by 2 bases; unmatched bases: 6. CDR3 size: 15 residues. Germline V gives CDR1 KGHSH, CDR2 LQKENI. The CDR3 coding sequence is TGTGCCAGCTCACCTGTTGGGACAGAAAACACTGAAGCTTTCTTT. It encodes CASSPVGTENTEAFF.

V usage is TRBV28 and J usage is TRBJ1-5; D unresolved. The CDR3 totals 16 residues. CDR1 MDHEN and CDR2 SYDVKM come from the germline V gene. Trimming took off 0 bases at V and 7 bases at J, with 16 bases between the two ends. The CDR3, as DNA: TGTGCCAGCAGTTTATGGCCGGGCGGGGTTGAACAGCCCCAGCATTTT. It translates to CASSLWPGGVEQPQHF.

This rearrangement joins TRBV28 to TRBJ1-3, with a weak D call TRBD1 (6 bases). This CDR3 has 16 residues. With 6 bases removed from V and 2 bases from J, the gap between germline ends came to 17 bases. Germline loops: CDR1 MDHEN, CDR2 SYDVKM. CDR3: CASSPARGKAGNTIYF. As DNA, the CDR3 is TGTGCCAGCAGCCCGGCCAGGGGAAAGGCTGGAAACACCATATATTTT.

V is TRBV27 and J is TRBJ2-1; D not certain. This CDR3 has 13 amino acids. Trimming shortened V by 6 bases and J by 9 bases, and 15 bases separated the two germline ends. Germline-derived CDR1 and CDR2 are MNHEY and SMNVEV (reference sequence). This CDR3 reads CASRRSGMPEQFF. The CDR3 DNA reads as TGTGCCAGCAGAAGGTCAGGCATGCCTGAGCAGTTCTTC.

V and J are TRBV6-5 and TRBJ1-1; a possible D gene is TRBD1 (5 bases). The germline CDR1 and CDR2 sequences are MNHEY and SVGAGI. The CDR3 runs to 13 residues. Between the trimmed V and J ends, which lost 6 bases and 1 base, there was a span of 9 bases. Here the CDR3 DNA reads TGTGCCAGCAGCTGGACAAGGAACACTGAAGCTTTCTTT. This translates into CASSWTRNTEAFF.

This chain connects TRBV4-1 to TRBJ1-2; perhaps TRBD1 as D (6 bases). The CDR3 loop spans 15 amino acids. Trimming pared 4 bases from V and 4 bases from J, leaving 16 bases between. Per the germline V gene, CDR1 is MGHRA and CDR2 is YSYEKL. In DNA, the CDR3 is TGCGCCAGCAGCCCATACGAACAGGGTACCTATGGCTACACCTTC. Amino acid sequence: CASSPYEQGTYGYTF.

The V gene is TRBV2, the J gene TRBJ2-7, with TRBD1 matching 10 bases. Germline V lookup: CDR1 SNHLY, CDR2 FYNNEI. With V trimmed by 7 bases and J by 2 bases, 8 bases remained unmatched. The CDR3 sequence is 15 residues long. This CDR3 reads CASTDRGPLTYEQYF. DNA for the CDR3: TGTGCCAGCACAGACAGGGGGCCCCTTACCTACGAGCAGTACTTC. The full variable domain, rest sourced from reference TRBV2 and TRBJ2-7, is EPEVTQTPSHQVTQMGQEVILRCVPISNHLYFYWYRQILGQKVEFLVSFYNNEISEKSEIFDDQFSVERPDGSNFTLKIRSTKLEDSAMYFCASTDRGPLTYEQYFGPGTRLTVT.

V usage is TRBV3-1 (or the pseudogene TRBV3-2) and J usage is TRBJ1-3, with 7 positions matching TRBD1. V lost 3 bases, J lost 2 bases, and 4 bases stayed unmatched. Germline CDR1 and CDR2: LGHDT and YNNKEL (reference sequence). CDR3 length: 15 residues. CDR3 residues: CASSHSDRAGNTIYF. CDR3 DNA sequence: TGTGCCAGCAGCCATTCTGACAGGGCTGGAAACACCATATATTTT.

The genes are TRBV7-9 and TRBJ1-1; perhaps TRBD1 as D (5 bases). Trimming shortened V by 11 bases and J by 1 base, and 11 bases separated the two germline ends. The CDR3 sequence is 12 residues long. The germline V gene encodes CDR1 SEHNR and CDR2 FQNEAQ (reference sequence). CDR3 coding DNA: TGTGCCGGAGACACAGGGAACACTGAAGCTTTCTTT. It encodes CAGDTGNTEAFF.

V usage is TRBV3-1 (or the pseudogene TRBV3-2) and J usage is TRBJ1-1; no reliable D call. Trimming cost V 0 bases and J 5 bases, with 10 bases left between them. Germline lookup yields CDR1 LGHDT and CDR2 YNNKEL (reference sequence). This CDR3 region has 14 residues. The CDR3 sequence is CASSQDLAGTEAFF. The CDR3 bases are TGTGCCAGCAGCCAAGATCTGGCCGGGACTGAAGCTTTCTTT.

The chain's CDR3 is CASYPGQLNNMNTEAFF. Here the CDR3 DNA reads TGTGCCAGTTATCCGGGACAGCTAAACAATATGAACACTGAAGCTTTCTTT. The chain joins TRBV10-3 to TRBJ1-1, with 7 bases matching TRBD1. This CDR3 region has 17 residues. Losses at the gene ends were 10 bases for V and 0 bases for J; bases not matched to a gene: 17. Germline CDR1 and CDR2: ENHRY and SYGVKD.